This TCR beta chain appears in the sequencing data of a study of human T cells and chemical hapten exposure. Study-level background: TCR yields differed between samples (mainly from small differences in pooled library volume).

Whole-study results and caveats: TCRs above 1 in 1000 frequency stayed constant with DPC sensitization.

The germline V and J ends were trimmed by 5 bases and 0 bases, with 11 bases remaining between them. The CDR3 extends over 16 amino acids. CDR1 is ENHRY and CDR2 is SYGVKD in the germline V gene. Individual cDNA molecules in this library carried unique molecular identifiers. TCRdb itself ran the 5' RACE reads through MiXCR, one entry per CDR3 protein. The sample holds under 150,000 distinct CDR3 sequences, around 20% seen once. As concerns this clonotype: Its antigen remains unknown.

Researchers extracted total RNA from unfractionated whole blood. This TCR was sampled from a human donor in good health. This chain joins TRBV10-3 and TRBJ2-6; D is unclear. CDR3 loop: CAISSDGPSGANVLTF. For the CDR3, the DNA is TGTGCCATCAGTTCCGACGGACCCTCTGGGGCCAACGTCCTGACTTTC.